The rows below give T cell receptor beta chains drawn from one sample of a study of CD8+CD57+ T cells in acquired aplastic anemia. MiXCR, run by TCRdb on the reads, gives a single entry per CDR3 protein. In the table there are approximately 80,000 distinct CDR3 sequences, roughly two thirds of which are singletons. What was sequenced was sorted CD4+, CD8+, or CD8+CD57+ T cells (not recorded which) from PBMCs. The source of these receptors is a human donor with aplastic anemia. CDR3s include the opening cysteine and the closing phenylalanine or tryptophan. The D gene is left open where the match is weak. Size values are once, few and many counts, or a class for expanded clones, and some rows have none.

>.|.|TRBV19|TRBJ2-7
CASSTPWDNRYEQYF
TGTGCCAGTAGTACCCCGTGGGACAACCGATACGAGCAGTACTTC
>.|TRBD1|TRBV29-1|TRBJ2-2
CSVGTGGGELFF
TGCAGCGTTGGGACAGGGGGCGGGGAGCTGTTTTTT
>many|TRBD2|TRBV20-1|TRBJ2-1
CSADPRTSGDEQFF
TGCAGTGCGGATCCAAGGACTAGCGGCGATGAGCAGTTCTTC
>.|TRBD2|TRBV29-1|TRBJ2-7
CSVESGSSYEQYF
TGCAGCGTTGAAAGCGGGAGCTCCTACGAGCAGTACTTC
>few|TRBD2|TRBV20-1|TRBJ2-3
CSATGLAGPTQYF
TGCAGTGCGACCGGACTAGCGGGCCCCACGCAGTATTTT
>.|TRBD2|TRBV28|TRBJ2-5
CASSPFSGLAEETQYF
TGTGCCAGCAGTCCCTTCTCCGGACTAGCGGAAGAGACCCAGTACTTC
>.|TRBD1|TRBV2|TRBJ1-1
CASSVGTALNTEAFF
TGTGCCAGCAGTGTCGGGACAGCCCTGAACACTGAAGCTTTCTTT
>few|.|TRBV7-9|TRBJ1-2
CASSLDGHYGYTF
TGTGCCAGCAGCTTAGACGGCCACTATGGCTACACCTTC
>.|.|TRBV2|TRBJ1-3
CASSENPISGNTIYF
TGTGCCAGCAGTGAAAACCCAATCTCTGGAAACACCATATATTTT
>many|.|TRBV20-1|TRBJ2-3
CSARDWGASTDTQYF
TGCAGTGCTAGAGATTGGGGGGCCAGCACAGATACGCAGTATTTT
>.|TRBD2|TRBV20-1|TRBJ2-3
CSARDIAGPSTDTQYF
TGCAGTGCTAGAGATATAGCGGGGCCGAGCACAGATACGCAGTATTTT
>few|.|TRBV2|TRBJ2-5
CASMSVETQYF
TGTGCCAGCATGAGCGTGGAGACCCAGTACTTC
>.|.|TRBV5-8|TRBJ1-2
CASSVTEGFTYGYTF
TGTGCCAGCAGTGTGACAGAGGGGTTTACCTATGGCTACACCTTC
>many|.|TRBV4-1|TRBJ2-6
CASSQDWGNVLTF
TGCGCCAGCAGCCAAGATTGGGGCAACGTCCTGACTTTC
>.|.|TRBV6-1|TRBJ1-1
CASGRTRTEAFF
TGTGCCAGCGGAAGAACACGAACTGAAGCTTTCTTT
>.|.|TRBV29-1|TRBJ2-5
CSVARTVQETQYF
TGCAGCGTTGCAAGAACAGTTCAAGAGACCCAGTACTTC
>.|.|TRBV19|TRBJ1-1
CASTTPGLGTEAFF
TGTGCCAGTACCACTCCAGGGTTAGGGACTGAAGCTTTCTTT
>.|.|TRBV7-2|TRBJ2-7
CASSPQGRESYEQYF
TGTGCCAGCAGTCCTCAGGGCAGGGAGTCCTACGAGCAGTACTTC
>.|TRBD1|TRBV7-8|TRBJ1-2
CASSRQGMGGYTF
TGTGCCAGCAGCCGACAGGGGATGGGAGGCTACACCTTC
>.|TRBD1|TRBV7-9|TRBJ1-1
CASISVGQGNTEAFF
TGTGCCAGCATTTCAGTAGGACAGGGGAACACTGAAGCTTTCTTT
>.|.|TRBV10-1|TRBJ2-7
CALGLPHEQYF
TGCGCCCTAGGGCTGCCCCACGAGCAGTACTTC
>.|TRBD2|TRBV29-1|TRBJ2-1
CSVWTSGSQFF
TGCAGCGTTTGGACTAGCGGGAGTCAGTTCTTC
>.|TRBD1|TRBV20-1|TRBJ2-7
CSGFGTGFYEQYF
TGCAGTGGCTTCGGGACAGGGTTCTACGAGCAGTACTTC
>once|.|TRBV7-3|TRBJ1-6
CASSRTYNSPLHF
TGTGCCAGCAGCAGGACCTATAATTCACCCCTCCACTTT
>.|.|TRBV11-2|TRBJ2-7
CASSLRPSHKPSYEQYF
TGTGCCAGCAGCTTACGACCTTCCCACAAGCCCTCCTACGAGCAGTACTTC
>many|.|TRBV19|TRBJ1-1
CASSMIREAFF
TGTGCCAGTAGTATGATTCGGGAAGCTTTCTTT
>.|.|TRBV29-1|TRBJ1-1
CSSNRAMNTEAFF
TGCAGCAGCAACAGGGCGATGAACACTGAAGCTTTCTTT
>many|.|TRBV7-9|TRBJ2-4
CASSLGQAKNIQYF
TGTGCCAGCAGCTTAGGGCAGGCCAAAAACATTCAGTACTTC
>.|.|TRBV12-3/TRBV12-4|TRBJ1-5
CASSFQILSNQPQHF
TGTGCCAGCAGTTTCCAGATTCTTAGCAATCAGCCCCAGCATTTT